This paragraph covers one T cell receptor beta chain sequence. Its antigen is not identified. The record originates from a study of tumor-infiltrating lymphocytes in primary liver carcinoma. Overall study results and limits: The study found tumor-adjacent and tumor-blood pairs overlapped less than tumor region pairs. Significantly greater top-250-clone fractions characterized tumors relative to blood (p = 0.039).

The V gene lost 5 bases and the J gene lost 0 bases, with 14 bases spanning the gap. The CDR3 is 15 amino acids. Constant-region priming of 500 to 550 ng total RNA yielded TCR beta cDNA. Slightly modified ARM-PCR, run as three nested multiplex PCR rounds, produced the TCR beta libraries. The two initial PCR rounds, around 10 cycles each, used TRBV1-TRBV30 forward and C-beta reverse primers. TCRdb analysed the multiplex PCR reads with MiXCR anew, one entry per CDR3 protein. The sample has tens of thousands of distinct CDR3 sequences, more than 70% seen once. Starting material for RNA and DNA co-extraction consisted of roughly 19-31 mg of unsorted bulk tissue.

V and J are TRBV12-3 or TRBV12-4 and TRBJ2-7, with D possibly called TRBD1 or TRBD2 (5 bases each). The specimen sequenced was tumor-adjacent normal liver tissue. The TCR sequence derives from a woman in her thirties with primary liver carcinoma and hepatitis B virus infection. The CDR3 is CASSTGTSSSYEQYF. The CDR3 DNA follows: TGTGCCAGCAGTACCGGGACGTCGAGCTCCTACGAGCAGTACTTC.